This entry is about one T cell receptor beta chain. Antigen specificity is unknown. The sample originates from a study of cytomegalovirus exposure and HLA in healthy donors. Overall study results and limits: Versus the roughly 690-donor mean, an Asian-associated ancestry cluster reportedly showed fewer N-insertions in a later analysis.

CDR1 and CDR2 from the germline V gene are SEHNR and FQNEAQ (reference sequence). The length of the CDR3 is 16 residues. V dropped 6 bases and J dropped 2 bases, with 16 bases sitting between them. The PCR employed 60 Vbeta primers together with 13 Jbeta primers. TCRdb's table, derived via immunoSEQ multiplex PCR, lists solely in-frame clones and lacks some. The profile covers approximately 130,000 clones, with around 71% appearing a single time and about 3% taken by the ten largest. The chain carries TRBV7-9 and TRBJ1-4, with a weak D call TRBD1 (5 bases). The sequence was obtained from a woman aged 55-69 years in good health and CMV-seropositive. The specimen was PBMCs. CDR3: CASRELGGGTNEKLFF. In DNA, the CDR3 is TGTGCCAGCAGAGAACTCGGGGGGGGTACTAATGAAAAACTGTTTTTT.